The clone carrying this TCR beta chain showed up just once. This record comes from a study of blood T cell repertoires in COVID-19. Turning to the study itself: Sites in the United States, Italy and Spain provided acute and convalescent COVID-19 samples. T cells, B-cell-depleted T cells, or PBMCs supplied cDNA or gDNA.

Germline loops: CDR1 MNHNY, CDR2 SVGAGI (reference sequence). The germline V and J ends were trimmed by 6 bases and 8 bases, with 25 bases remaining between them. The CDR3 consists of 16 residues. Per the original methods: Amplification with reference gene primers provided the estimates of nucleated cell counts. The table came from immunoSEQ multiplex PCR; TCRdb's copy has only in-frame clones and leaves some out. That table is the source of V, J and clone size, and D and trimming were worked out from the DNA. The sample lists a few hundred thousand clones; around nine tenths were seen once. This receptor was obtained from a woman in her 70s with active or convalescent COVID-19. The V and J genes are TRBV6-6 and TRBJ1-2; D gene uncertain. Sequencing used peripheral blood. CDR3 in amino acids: CASRNQISGVDRGYTF. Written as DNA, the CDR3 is TGTGCCAGCAGAAACCAAATTTCGGGTGTCGACCGGGGCTACACCTTC.